This TCR beta chain was found in a study of cytomegalovirus exposure and HLA in healthy donors. The study's findings and limits: Earlier analysis yielded a pattern in which most TCR beta V segments were productive about 87% or about 30% of the time. Upon later analysis, TCR association rates were observed to vary by HLA locus, being highest for DRB1 and lowest for HLA-C. Reports indicated that the classifier achieved high specificity and sensitivity in diagnosing cytomegalovirus status.

The CDR3 spans 18 residues. V was pared by 3 bases and J by 0 bases, with 10 bases of the junction left unmatched. Germline CDR1 reads SEHNR; CDR2 reads FQNEAQ (reference sequence). Use of 60 Vbeta and 13 Jbeta primers characterized the PCR. Method: immunoSEQ multiplex PCR; TCRdb's copy keeps in-frame clones and lacks some. The sample comprises more than 140,000 clones, approximately 84% of which are singletons, and more than 1.5% rests with the top ten. In the case of this clone: As yet, its antigen is unknown.

Source material: PBMCs. The V and J genes are TRBV7-9 and TRBJ2-1; 8 bases are shared with TRBD2. The source is a woman between 35 and 50 years old in good health and CMV-seronegative. The CDR3 protein is CASSFHSTGTSSYNEQFF. For the CDR3, the DNA is TGTGCCAGCAGCTTTCACTCGACCGGGACTAGCTCCTACAATGAGCAGTTCTTC.